The 24 T cell receptor beta chains given below trace back to one sample, sequenced in a study of cytomegalovirus exposure and HLA in healthy donors (dated by TCRdb to about 2017). Library preparation employed the immunoSEQ multiplex PCR assay. The multiplex PCR relied on a mix of 60 forward primers for TCR Vbeta segments and 13 reverse primers for TCR Jbeta segments. TCRdb's version of the immuneACCESS table is confined to in-frame rearrangements and falls short of the full clone set. An unresolved V gene accounts for under half of the shortfall where checked; the remainder is of unknown origin. The sample contains 200,000 to 250,000 clones, around 88% of them found a single time. Over 0.95% of the sample is in the top ten clones. Specimen: PBMCs. All receptors come from a young woman in good health and CMV-seronegative.

V gene TRBV13 combines with J gene TRBJ1-6; D is ambiguous. The CDR3 is 12 amino acids. Germline loops: CDR1 PRHDT, CDR2 FYEKMQ (reference sequence). Trimming pared 5 bases from V and 7 bases from J, leaving 6 bases between. CDR3 coding DNA: TGTGCCAGCAGCCTGTCCAATTCACCCCTCCACTTT. This translates into CASSLSNSPLHF.

This clone was detected only once. This chain links TRBV30 with TRBJ2-7, with 8 nucleotides matching TRBD2. The CDR3 is 14 amino acids. The germline CDR1 and CDR2 sequences are GTSNPN and SVGIG (reference sequence). The J segment lost 1 base and the V segment lost 2 bases, leaving 4 bases of the junction unmatched. The CDR3 protein is CAWSRGGDSYEQYF. CDR3 in DNA: TGTGCCTGGAGTCGGGGGGGCGATTCCTACGAGCAGTACTTC.

V and J are TRBV7-2 and TRBJ1-3; 7 bases line up with TRBD1. V dropped 5 bases and J dropped 4; count of bases not matched to a gene: 2. Germline loops: CDR1 SGHTA, CDR2 FQGNSA. This CDR3 is built from 13 residues. The CDR3 DNA reads TGTGCCAGCAGCACGGGACAGGGAAACACCATATATTTT. Protein product: CASSTGQGNTIYF.

Only one count was recorded for this clone. The chain recombines TRBV5-1 with TRBJ2-1; 8 nucleotides align to TRBD1. Germline values: CDR1 SGHRS, CDR2 YFSETQ. The CDR3 runs to 14 residues. The trim removed 2 bases at V and 4 bases at J, leaving 2 bases unmatched. The DNA of the CDR3 is TGCGCCAGCAGCTTACAGGGGGATTACAATGAGCAGTTCTTC. Residues: CASSLQGDYNEQFF. The whole variable domain, remainder taken from reference TRBV5-1 and TRBJ2-1, is KAGVTQTPRYLIKTRGQQVTLSCSPISGHRSVSWYQQTPGQGLQFLFEYFSETQRNKGNFPGRFSGRQFSNSRSEMNVSTLELGDSALYLCASSLQGDYNEQFFGPGTRLTVL.

This clone was detected once. The chain recombines TRBV9 with TRBJ1-4; 7 bases fit TRBD1. Germline lookup yields CDR1 SGDLS and CDR2 YYNGEE. There are 16 residues in the CDR3. The V and J ends lost 4 bases and 2 bases, in that order; junction bases with no gene match: 8. Here the CDR3 reads CASSRQGRATNEKLFF. The CDR3 DNA sequence: TGTGCCAGCAGCAGACAGGGTAGAGCCACTAATGAAAAACTGTTTTTT.

The rearrangement links TRBV4-2 to TRBJ2-5; 7 bases are shared with TRBD2. After removal of 0 bases from V and 9 bases from J, the junction contained 4 bases not matched to a gene. The CDR3 loop spans 13 amino acids. Germline V CDR1 and CDR2: LGHNA, YNFKEQ. CDR3 in amino acids: CASSQEAGRAQYF. CDR3 coding DNA: TGTGCCAGCAGCCAAGAAGCGGGGAGGGCCCAGTACTTC.

The chain combines TRBV11-3 with TRBJ1-2; tentative D call: TRBD1 (5 bases). The CDR3 contains 14 residues. Germline V gene data show CDR1 as SGHNT and CDR2 as YENEEA. The V gene lost 5 bases and the J gene lost 1 base, with 11 bases spanning the gap. CDR3 DNA sequence: TGTGCCAGCAGCAGCCGACAGAGTAACTATGGCTACACCTTC. It translates to CASSSRQSNYGYTF.

The CDR3 sequence is CASSATTGLATEAFF. CDR3 sequence (DNA): TGTGCCAGCAGTGCGACGACAGGGTTGGCCACTGAAGCTTTCTTT. This sequence joins TRBV27 and TRBJ1-1, with 7 bases identical to TRBD1. With V trimmed by 5 bases and J by 4 bases, 10 bases remained unmatched. The germline CDR1 and CDR2 sequences are MNHEY and SMNVEV (reference sequence). This CDR3 spans 15 amino acids.

The chain couples TRBV5-1 to TRBJ2-5, with 10 bases matching TRBD1. In germline, CDR1 is SGHRS, CDR2 YFSETQ. The length of the CDR3 is 14 residues. The V gene end was trimmed by 3 bases and the J gene end by 3 bases; junction bases not matched to a gene: 2. Here the CDR3 DNA reads TGCGCCAGCAGCTGGGACAGGGGAAAAGAGACCCAGTACTTC. Translation gives CASSWDRGKETQYF.

This chain joins TRBV10-3 and TRBJ2-1, with 16 bases lining up with TRBD2. The germline V gene encodes CDR1 ENHRY and CDR2 SYGVKD. Trimming took 7 bases from V and 12 from J; bases not matched to a gene: 3. The CDR3 has 13 residues. This CDR3 reads CAIKGTSGGGQFF. CDR3 bases: TGTGCCATCAAAGGGACTAGCGGGGGGGGGCAGTTCTTC.

CDR3 residues: CASSSLGASGTEQYF. The CDR3 nucleotides read TGTGCCAGCAGCTCGCTAGGGGCTAGCGGGACCGAGCAGTACTTC. This sequence joins TRBV7-8 and TRBJ2-5; 9 bases agree with TRBD2. Near its end, the DNA agrees better with TRBJ2-7, so the J call may be wrong. Per germline, CDR1 SGHVS and CDR2 FQNEAQ. The CDR3 runs 15 residues.

The rearrangement links TRBV5-1 to TRBJ2-5; D gene uncertain. Germline values: CDR1 SGHRS, CDR2 YFSETQ. The V end was cut by 5 bases, the J end by 2 bases, with 10 bases between. The CDR3 is 13 residues long. The DNA for the CDR3 is TGCGCCAGCAGATTAACAGCACAAGAGACCCAGTACTTC. Its protein product is CASRLTAQETQYF.

This clone has more than one count but fewer than ten. V is TRBV4-2 and J is TRBJ2-1; 10 positions match TRBD2. The V and J ends lost 5 bases and 7 bases, in that order; junction bases with no gene match: 8. Germline V gives CDR1 LGHNA, CDR2 YNFKEQ. The length of the CDR3 is 15 residues. CDR3 sequence: CASSWTSGGGNEQFF. CDR3 in DNA: TGTGCCAGCAGCTGGACAAGCGGGGGGGGGAATGAGCAGTTCTTC.

The chain combines TRBV7-2 with TRBJ2-2, with 9 positions matching TRBD2. V dropped 6 bases and J dropped 6; count of bases not matched to a gene: 2. Germline V lookup: CDR1 SGHTA, CDR2 FQGNSA. The CDR3 runs 13 residues. The CDR3 region has the DNA TGTGCCAGCAGGGTAGCGGGAGCCGGGGAGCTGTTTTTT. Encoded protein: CASRVAGAGELFF.

The chain joins TRBV7-6 to TRBJ2-2, with D possibly TRBD1 on 5 matching bases. CDR3 size: 21 residues. CDR1 and CDR2 from the germline V gene are SGHVS and FNYEAQ. V was shortened by 5 bases and J by 5 bases, with 33 bases between the two germline ends. The CDR3 DNA reads TGTGCCAGCAGCCCTTTCGAGCTTAGGTGGGCAGGGCGGCTATGTACCGGGGAGCTGTTTTTT. Translating gives CASSPFELRWAGRLCTGELFF.

V gene TRBV7-9 combines with J gene TRBJ2-3, with 9 bases aligning to TRBD1. The trim removed 5 bases at V and 3 bases at J, leaving 9 bases unmatched. Germline V gives CDR1 SEHNR, CDR2 FQNEAQ (reference sequence). The CDR3 loop spans 16 amino acids. CDR3 region: CASSITTGGGTDTQYF. CDR3 nucleotide sequence: TGTGCCAGCAGCATAACGACAGGGGGGGGGACAGATACGCAGTATTTT.

This chain connects TRBV30 to TRBJ2-7; 7 nucleotides align to TRBD2. CDR3 length equals 12 residues. Germline loops: CDR1 GTSNPN, CDR2 SVGIG (reference sequence). The trim removed 5 bases at V and 0 bases at J, leaving 1 base unmatched. The CDR3 DNA follows: TGTGCCTGGGGGAGGGCCTCCTACGAGCAGTACTTC. It codes for CAWGRASYEQYF.

The rearrangement uses TRBV11-2 and TRBJ1-2, with 7 positions matching TRBD1. CDR1 and CDR2 from the germline V gene are SGHAT and FQNNGV. The CDR3 runs to 15 residues. V lost 5 bases, J lost 3 bases, and 9 bases stayed unmatched. The DNA of the CDR3 is TGTGCCAGCAGCCCCGGGACAGAACCTTACTATGGCTACACCTTC. Protein: CASSPGTEPYYGYTF.

The chain uses TRBV5-1 and TRBJ1-1, with D perhaps matching TRBD1 (6 bases). This CDR3 has 14 amino acids. Trimming left V 3 bases short and J 5 bases short, with 14 bases between. In germline, CDR1 is SGHRS, CDR2 YFSETQ. Written as DNA, the CDR3 is TGCGCCAGCAGCTCGCACAGGGCTGGGACTGAAGCTTTCTTT. Its protein is CASSSHRAGTEAFF.

This chain joins TRBV18 and TRBJ1-3; TRBD1 matches at 8 bases. The CDR3 totals 16 residues. The trim removed 4 bases at V and 0 bases at J, leaving 5 bases unmatched. Looked up from germline, CDR1 is KGHSH and CDR2 is LQKENI. CDR3 DNA sequence: TGTGCCAGCTCACTGGGACAGGTCAACTCTGGAAACACCATATATTTT. Its protein is CASSLGQVNSGNTIYF.

CDR3 protein: CASSTTGYQETQYF. In DNA, the CDR3 is TGTGCCAGCAGCACCACAGGGTACCAAGAGACCCAGTACTTC. The chain uses TRBV13 and TRBJ2-5; D might be TRBD1 (6 bases). This CDR3 region has 14 residues. Germline values: CDR1 PRHDT, CDR2 FYEKMQ (reference sequence). V was pared by 5 bases and J by 0 bases, with 10 bases between.

This chain joins TRBV13 and TRBJ2-1, with D perhaps TRBD2 (5 bases). Germline CDR1 is PRHDT and CDR2 is FYEKMQ (reference sequence). Between the trimmed V and J ends, which lost 5 bases and 4 bases, there was a span of 15 bases. The CDR3 is made up of 15 amino acids. Here the CDR3 DNA reads TGTGCCAGCAGCCCCCCCGGGATAGCTTACAATGAGCAGTTCTTC. This gives the protein CASSPPGIAYNEQFF.

The chain employs TRBV5-6 and TRBJ1-3, with TRBD1 identical over 8 bases. The CDR3 has 14 residues. Per the germline V gene, CDR1 is SGHDT and CDR2 is YYEEEE. J was trimmed by 2 bases and V by 4 bases; bases with no gene match: 2. In nucleotides, the CDR3 is TGTGCCAGCAGCAACAGGGGGACTGGAAACACCATATATTTT. It is translated as CASSNRGTGNTIYF.

The V and J genes are TRBV29-1 and TRBJ2-5; 8 nucleotides agree with TRBD1. V was clipped by 5 bases and J by 0 bases; unmatched bases: 11. The CDR3 consists of 16 residues. CDR1 is SQVTM, CDR2 ANQGSEA, per germline. The CDR3 DNA reads TGCAGCGTTTCGCTCCGGGACAGGCAAAACCAAGAGACCCAGTACTTC. Translation gives CSVSLRDRQNQETQYF.